The TCR beta chain under discussion was sequenced for a study of memory CD4+ T cells and cytomegalovirus serostatus. This clone was counted between two and nine times. Germline CDR1 is SNHLY and CDR2 is FYNNEI. V was clipped by 3 bases and J by 1 base, with 10 bases between them. The CDR3 is 15 residues long. Single viable CD3+CD4+CD8-CD45RO+ cells were sorted as the memory CD4+ T cells. Libraries were prepared by immunoSEQ multiplex PCR; TCRdb keeps only in-frame clonotypes and omits some of them. The sample lists roughly 76,000 clones, approximately 78% occurring once. V is TRBV2 and J is TRBJ1-5; D gene uncertain. The sequence came from an adult in good health and CMV-seropositive. Sequenced sample: memory CD4+ T cells from blood. The chain's CDR3 is CASSELGLSNQPQHF. For the CDR3, the DNA is TGTGCCAGCAGTGAGTTAGGTTTGAGCAATCAGCCCCAGCATTTT. Filled out from reference TRBV2 and TRBJ1-5, the complete variable domain reads EPEVTQTPSHQVTQMGQEVILRCVPISNHLYFYWYRQILGQKVEFLVSFYNNEISEKSEIFDDQFSVERPDGSNFTLKIRSTKLEDSAMYFCASSELGLSNQPQHFGDGTRLSIL.